The clone carrying this T cell receptor (beta chain) was detected only a few times. The record originates from a study of blood T cell repertoires in COVID-19. Study summary: Sites across the United States, Italy and Spain contributed samples from acute and convalescent COVID-19. T cells, B-cell-depleted T cells, or PBMCs provided the cDNA or gDNA that served as material.

Method: immunoSEQ multiplex PCR; TCRdb's copy keeps in-frame clones and lacks some. The table has around 620,000 clones, 75% to 90% seen once. Deletions cut 7 bases from V and 11 bases from J, with 20 bases between. The CDR3 extends over 13 amino acids. The germline gives CDR1 MNHEY, CDR2 SVGAGI. The sample comprised peripheral blood. This chain uses TRBV6-5 with TRBJ1-1; D might be TRBD1 (6 bases). The source of this sequence is a woman aged 18-30 years with acute or convalescent COVID-19. The DNA for the CDR3 is TGTGCCAGCATTAGCCGGGGGGGGGCTAGGGCTTTCTTT. This codes for CASISRGGARAFF.